This T cell receptor (beta chain) was identified during a study of cytomegalovirus exposure and HLA in healthy donors. Study as a whole: Around 87 million unique TCRs, all from HLA-typed donors, were included in an early release of the data.

The study sampled nominally healthy donors, though unrecorded immune exposures were likely. In the PCR, 60 Vbeta and 13 Jbeta primers were used. Profiling relied on immunoSEQ multiplex PCR, and the TCRdb table lists in-frame clones only, not all of them. The sample holds more than 150,000 clones; more than 85% are singletons and the top ten take roughly 0.24%. V lost 4 bases, J lost 0 bases, and 12 bases lay in between. This CDR3 spans 15 amino acids. The V gene's germline CDR1 is MGHRA and CDR2 YSYEKL. The rearrangement uses TRBV4-1 and TRBJ1-1; D gene ambiguous. The specimen sequenced was PBMCs. This TCR was recovered from a girl under three years old in good health and CMV-seronegative. CDR3 amino acids: CASSPFGGLNTEAFF. Written as DNA, the CDR3 is TGCGCCAGCAGCCCTTTCGGAGGGTTGAACACTGAAGCTTTCTTT.